This T cell receptor beta chain was found in a study of blood T cell repertoires in COVID-19. Sequenced by immunoSEQ multiplex PCR; TCRdb stores in-frame clones only, minus some. The sample comprises 300,000 to 400,000 clones, 90% of which are singletons, and approximately 2.5% rests with the top ten. This clone has only one observation. Cohort 3 donors were reported recovered after two negative PCRs, clearance, or symptom resolution. Germline V CDR1 and CDR2: SGDLS, YYNGEE. The CDR3 has 17 amino acids. V gave up 2 bases and J gave up 6 bases; unmatched junction bases: 9. The sample was PBMCs or T cells enriched from blood (not recorded which). The gene calls are TRBV9 and TRBJ2-3; 13 bases line up with TRBD2. This clonotype was sampled from a man between 60 and 75 years old who had recovered from COVID-19. CDR3 in amino acids: CASSVAGLAGAHDTQYF. The CDR3 DNA sequence: TGTGCCAGCAGCGTTGCAGGACTAGCGGGAGCCCATGATACGCAGTATTTT.